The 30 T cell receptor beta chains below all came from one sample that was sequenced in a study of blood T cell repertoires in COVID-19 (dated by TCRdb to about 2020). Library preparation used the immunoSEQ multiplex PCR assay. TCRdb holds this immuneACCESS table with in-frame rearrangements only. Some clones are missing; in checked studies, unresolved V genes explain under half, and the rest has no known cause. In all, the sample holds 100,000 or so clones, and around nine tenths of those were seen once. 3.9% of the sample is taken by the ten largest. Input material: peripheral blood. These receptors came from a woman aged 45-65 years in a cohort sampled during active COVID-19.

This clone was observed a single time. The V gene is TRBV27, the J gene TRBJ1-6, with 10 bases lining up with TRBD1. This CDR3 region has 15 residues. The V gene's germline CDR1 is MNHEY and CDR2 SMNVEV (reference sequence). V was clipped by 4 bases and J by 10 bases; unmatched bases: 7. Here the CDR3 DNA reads TGTGCCAGCAGTTCGGACAGGGGGAGTAGCTCACCCCTCCACTTT. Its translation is CASSSDRGSSSPLHF.

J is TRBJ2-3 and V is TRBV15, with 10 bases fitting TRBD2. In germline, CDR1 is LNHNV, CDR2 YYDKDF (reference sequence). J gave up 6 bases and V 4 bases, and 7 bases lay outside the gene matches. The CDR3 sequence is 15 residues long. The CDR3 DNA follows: TGTGCCACCAGCAAACAAGCGGGAGGGGTTGATACGCAGTATTTT. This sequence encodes CATSKQAGGVDTQYF.

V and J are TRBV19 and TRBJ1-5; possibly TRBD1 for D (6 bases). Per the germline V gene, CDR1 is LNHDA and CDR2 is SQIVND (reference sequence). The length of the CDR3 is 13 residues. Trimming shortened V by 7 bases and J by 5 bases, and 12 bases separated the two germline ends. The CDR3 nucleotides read TGTGCCAGTACTGGGGGCCACTATCAGCCCCAGCATTTT. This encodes CASTGGHYQPQHF. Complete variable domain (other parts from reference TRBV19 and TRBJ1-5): DGGITQSPKYLFRKEGQNVTLSCEQNLNHDAMYWYRQDPGQGLRLIYYSQIVNDFQKGDIAEGYSVSREKKESFPLTVTSAQKNPTAFYLCASTGGHYQPQHFGDGTRLSIL.

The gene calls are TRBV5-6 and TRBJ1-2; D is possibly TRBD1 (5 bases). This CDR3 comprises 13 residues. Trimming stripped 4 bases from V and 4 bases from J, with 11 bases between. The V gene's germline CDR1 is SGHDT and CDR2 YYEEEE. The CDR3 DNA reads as TGTGCCAGCAGCGGCGACAGATTCTATGGCTACACCTTC. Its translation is CASSGDRFYGYTF.

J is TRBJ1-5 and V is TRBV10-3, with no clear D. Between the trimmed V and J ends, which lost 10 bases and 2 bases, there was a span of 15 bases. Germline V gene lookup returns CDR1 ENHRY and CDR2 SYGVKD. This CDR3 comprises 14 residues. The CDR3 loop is CATHPGFGNQPQHF. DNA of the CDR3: TGTGCCACCCACCCAGGTTTTGGCAATCAGCCCCAGCATTTT.

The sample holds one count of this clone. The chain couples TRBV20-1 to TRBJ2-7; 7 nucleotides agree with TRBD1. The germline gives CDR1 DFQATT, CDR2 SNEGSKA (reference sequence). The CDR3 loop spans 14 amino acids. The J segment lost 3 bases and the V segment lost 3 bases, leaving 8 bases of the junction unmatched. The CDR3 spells CSASFPGGFYEQYF. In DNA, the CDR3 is TGCAGTGCTAGTTTTCCAGGGGGTTTCTACGAGCAGTACTTC.

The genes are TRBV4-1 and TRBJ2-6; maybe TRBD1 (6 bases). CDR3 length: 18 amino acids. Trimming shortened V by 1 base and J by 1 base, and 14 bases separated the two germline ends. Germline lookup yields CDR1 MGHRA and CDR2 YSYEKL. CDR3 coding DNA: TGCGCCAGCAGCCAAGTTAGCAGGGGAATATCTGGGGCCAACGTCCTGACTTTC. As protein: CASSQVSRGISGANVLTF.

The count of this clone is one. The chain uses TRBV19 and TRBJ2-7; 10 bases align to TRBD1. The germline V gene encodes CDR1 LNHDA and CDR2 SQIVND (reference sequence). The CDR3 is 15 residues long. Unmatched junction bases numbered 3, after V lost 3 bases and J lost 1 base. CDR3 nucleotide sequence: TGTGCCAGTAGTATCCCGGGACAGGGGTCCTACGAGCAGTACTTC. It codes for CASSIPGQGSYEQYF. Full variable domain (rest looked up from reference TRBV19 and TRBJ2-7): DGGITQSPKYLFRKEGQNVTLSCEQNLNHDAMYWYRQDPGQGLRLIYYSQIVNDFQKGDIAEGYSVSREKKESFPLTVTSAQKNPTAFYLCASSIPGQGSYEQYFGPGTRLTVT.

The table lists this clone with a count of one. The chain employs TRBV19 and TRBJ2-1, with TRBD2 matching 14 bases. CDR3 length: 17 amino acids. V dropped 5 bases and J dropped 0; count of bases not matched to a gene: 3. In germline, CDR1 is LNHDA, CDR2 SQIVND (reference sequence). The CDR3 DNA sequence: TGTGCCAGTAGTCCGGGGACTAGCGGGAGCTCCTACAATGAGCAGTTCTTC. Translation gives CASSPGTSGSSYNEQFF.

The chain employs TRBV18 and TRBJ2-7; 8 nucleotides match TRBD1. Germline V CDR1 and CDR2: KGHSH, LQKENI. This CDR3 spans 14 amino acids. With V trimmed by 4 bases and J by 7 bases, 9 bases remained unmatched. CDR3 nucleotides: TGTGCCAGCTCACAGGACAGGGATATAGGAGAGCAGTACTTC. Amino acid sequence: CASSQDRDIGEQYF.

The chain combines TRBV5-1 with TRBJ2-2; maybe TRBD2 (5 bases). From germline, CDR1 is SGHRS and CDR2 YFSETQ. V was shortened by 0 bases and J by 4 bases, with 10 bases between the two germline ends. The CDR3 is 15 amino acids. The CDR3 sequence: CASSLAGLITGELFF. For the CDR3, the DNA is TGCGCCAGCAGCTTGGCAGGACTCATCACCGGGGAGCTGTTTTTT. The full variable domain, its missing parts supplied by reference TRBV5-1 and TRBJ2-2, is KAGVTQTPRYLIKTRGQQVTLSCSPISGHRSVSWYQQTPGQGLQFLFEYFSETQRNKGNFPGRFSGRQFSNSRSEMNVSTLELGDSALYLCASSLAGLITGELFFGEGSRLTVL.

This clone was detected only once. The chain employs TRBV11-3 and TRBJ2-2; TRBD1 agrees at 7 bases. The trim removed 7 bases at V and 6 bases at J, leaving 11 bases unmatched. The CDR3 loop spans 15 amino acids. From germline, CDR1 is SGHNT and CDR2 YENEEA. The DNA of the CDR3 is TGTGCCAGCACCCTAGAAAGGGGGCTCTCCGGGGAGCTGTTTTTT. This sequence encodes CASTLERGLSGELFF.

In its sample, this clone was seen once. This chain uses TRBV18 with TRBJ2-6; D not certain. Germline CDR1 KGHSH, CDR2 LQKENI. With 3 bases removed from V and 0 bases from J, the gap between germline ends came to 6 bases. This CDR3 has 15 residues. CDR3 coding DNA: TGTGCCAGCTCACCGATTAGCTCTGGGGCCAACGTCCTGACTTTC. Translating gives CASSPISSGANVLTF. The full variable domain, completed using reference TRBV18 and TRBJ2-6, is NAGVMQNPRHLVRRRGQEARLRCSPMKGHSHVYWYRQLPEEGLKFMVYLQKENIIDESGMPKERFSAEFPKEGPSILRIQQVVRGDSAAYFCASSPISSGANVLTFGAGSRLTVL.

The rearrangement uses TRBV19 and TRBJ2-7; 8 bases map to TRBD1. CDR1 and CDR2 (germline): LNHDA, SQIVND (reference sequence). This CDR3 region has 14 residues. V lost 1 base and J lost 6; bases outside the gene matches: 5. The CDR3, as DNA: TGTGCCAGTAGTATAGGGGGACAGGCTGGCGAGCAGTACTTC. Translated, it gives CASSIGGQAGEQYF. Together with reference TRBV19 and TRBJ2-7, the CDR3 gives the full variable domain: DGGITQSPKYLFRKEGQNVTLSCEQNLNHDAMYWYRQDPGQGLRLIYYSQIVNDFQKGDIAEGYSVSREKKESFPLTVTSAQKNPTAFYLCASSIGGQAGEQYFGPGTRLTVT.

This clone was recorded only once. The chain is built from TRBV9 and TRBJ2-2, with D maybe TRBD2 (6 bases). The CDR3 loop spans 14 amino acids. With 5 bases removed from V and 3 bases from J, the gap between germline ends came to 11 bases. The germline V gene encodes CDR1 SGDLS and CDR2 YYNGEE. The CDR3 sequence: CASRAGQDTGELFF. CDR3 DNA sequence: TGTGCCAGCAGGGCGGGGCAGGACACCGGGGAGCTGTTTTTT.

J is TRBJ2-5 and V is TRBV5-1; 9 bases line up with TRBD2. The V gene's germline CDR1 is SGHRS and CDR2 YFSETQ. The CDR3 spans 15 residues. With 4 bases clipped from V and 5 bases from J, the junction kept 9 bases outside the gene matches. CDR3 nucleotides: TGCGCCAGCAGCCCGGGGACTAGCTTTGTTGAGACCCAGTACTTC. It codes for CASSPGTSFVETQYF.

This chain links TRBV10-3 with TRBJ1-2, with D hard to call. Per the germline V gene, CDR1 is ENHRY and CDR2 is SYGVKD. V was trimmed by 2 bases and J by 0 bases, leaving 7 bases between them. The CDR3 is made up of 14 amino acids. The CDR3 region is CAISEGAANYGYTF. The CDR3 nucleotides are TGTGCCATCAGTGAGGGAGCGGCTAACTATGGCTACACCTTC.

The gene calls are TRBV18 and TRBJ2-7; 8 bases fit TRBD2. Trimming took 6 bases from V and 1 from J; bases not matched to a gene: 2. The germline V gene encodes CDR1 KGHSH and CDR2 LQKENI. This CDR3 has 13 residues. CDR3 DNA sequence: TGTGCCAGCTCCCGGGGGGGGTCCTACGAGCAGTACTTC. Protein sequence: CASSRGGSYEQYF.

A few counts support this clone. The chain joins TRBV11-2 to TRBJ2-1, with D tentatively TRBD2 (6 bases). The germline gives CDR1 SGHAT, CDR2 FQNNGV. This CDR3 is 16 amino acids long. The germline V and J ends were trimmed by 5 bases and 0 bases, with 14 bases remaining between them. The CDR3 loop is CASSRLGGRSYNEQFF. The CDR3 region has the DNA TGTGCCAGCAGCCGGCTGGGAGGTCGCTCCTACAATGAGCAGTTCTTC.

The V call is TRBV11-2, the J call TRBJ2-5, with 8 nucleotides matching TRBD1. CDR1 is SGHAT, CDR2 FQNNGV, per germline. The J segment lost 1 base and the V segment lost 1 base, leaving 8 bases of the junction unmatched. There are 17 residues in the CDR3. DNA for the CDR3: TGTGCCAGCAGCTTAGGACGGACAGGGTCAATCCAAGAGACCCAGTACTTC. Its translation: CASSLGRTGSIQETQYF. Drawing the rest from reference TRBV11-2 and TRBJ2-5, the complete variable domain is EAGVAQSPRYKIIEKRQSVAFWCNPISGHATLYWYQQILGQGPKLLIQFQNNGVVDDSQLPKDRFSAERLKGVDSTLKIQPAKLEDSAVYLCASSLGRTGSIQETQYFGPGTRLLVL.

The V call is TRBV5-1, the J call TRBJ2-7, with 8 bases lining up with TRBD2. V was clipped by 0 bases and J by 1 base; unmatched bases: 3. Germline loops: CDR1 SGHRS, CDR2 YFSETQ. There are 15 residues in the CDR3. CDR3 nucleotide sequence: TGCGCCAGCAGCTTGGATGGGACTAGATCCTACGAGCAGTACTTC. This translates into CASSLDGTRSYEQYF.

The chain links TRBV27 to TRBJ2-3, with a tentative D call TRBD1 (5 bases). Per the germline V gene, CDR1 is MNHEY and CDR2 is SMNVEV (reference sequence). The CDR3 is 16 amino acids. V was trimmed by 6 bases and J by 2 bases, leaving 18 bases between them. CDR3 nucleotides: TGTGCCAGCAGCAAGGGGTCTAGGTTAACCACAGATACGCAGTATTTT. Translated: CASSKGSRLTTDTQYF.

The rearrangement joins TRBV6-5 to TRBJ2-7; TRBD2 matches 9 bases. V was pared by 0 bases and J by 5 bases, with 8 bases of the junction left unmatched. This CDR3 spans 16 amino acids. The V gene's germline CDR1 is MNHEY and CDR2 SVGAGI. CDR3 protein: CASSYSYRLAGNEQYF. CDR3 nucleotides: TGTGCCAGCAGTTACTCGTACCGTCTAGCGGGGAACGAGCAGTACTTC.

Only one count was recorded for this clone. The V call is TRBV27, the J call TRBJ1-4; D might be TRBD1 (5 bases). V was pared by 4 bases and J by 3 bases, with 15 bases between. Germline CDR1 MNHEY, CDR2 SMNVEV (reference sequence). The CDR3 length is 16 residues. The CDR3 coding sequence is TGTGCCAGCAGTTCCCGGGTTGGGGCAGCTAATGAAAAACTGTTTTTT. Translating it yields CASSSRVGAANEKLFF. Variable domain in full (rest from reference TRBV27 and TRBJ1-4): EAQVTQNPRYLITVTGKKLTVTCSQNMNHEYMSWYRQDPGLGLRQIYYSMNVEVTDKGDVPEGYKVSRKEKRNFPLILESPSPNQTSLYFCASSSRVGAANEKLFFGSGTQLSVL.

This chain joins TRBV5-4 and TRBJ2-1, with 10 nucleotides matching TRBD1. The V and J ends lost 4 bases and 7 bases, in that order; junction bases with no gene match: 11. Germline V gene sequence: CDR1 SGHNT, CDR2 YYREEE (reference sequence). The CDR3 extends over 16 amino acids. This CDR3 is CASSVPGQGRRNEQFF. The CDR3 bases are TGTGCCAGCAGCGTACCGGGACAGGGGCGTCGGAATGAGCAGTTCTTC.

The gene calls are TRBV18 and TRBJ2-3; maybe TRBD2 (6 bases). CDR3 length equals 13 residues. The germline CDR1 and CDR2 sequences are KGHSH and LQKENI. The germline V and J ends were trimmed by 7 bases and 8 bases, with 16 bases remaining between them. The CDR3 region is CASFSDEGLTQYF. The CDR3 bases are TGTGCCAGCTTTTCGGATGAGGGACTTACGCAGTATTTT.

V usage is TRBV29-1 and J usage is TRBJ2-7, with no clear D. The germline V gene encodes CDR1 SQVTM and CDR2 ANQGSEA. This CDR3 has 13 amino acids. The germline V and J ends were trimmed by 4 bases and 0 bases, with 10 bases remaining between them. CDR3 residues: CSVARLSSYEQYF. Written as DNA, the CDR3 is TGCAGCGTTGCCAGACTGAGCTCCTACGAGCAGTACTTC.

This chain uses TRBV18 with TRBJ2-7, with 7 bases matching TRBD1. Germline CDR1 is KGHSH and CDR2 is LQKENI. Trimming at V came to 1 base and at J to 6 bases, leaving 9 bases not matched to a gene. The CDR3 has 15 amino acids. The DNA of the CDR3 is TGTGCCAGCTCACCACTGAACAGGGGAGAGACCGAGCAGTACTTC. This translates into CASSPLNRGETEQYF.

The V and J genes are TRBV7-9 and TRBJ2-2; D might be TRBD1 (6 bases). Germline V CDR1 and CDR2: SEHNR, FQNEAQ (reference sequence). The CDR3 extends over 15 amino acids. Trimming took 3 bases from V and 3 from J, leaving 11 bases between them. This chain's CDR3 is CASSLHRADTGELFF. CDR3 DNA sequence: TGTGCCAGCAGCTTGCACAGGGCGGACACCGGGGAGCTGTTTTTT.

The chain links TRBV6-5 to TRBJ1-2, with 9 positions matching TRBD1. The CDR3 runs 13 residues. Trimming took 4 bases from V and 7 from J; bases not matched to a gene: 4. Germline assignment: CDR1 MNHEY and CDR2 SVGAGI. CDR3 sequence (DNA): TGTGCCAGCAGTTCAGACAGGGGGGTTGGCTACACCTTC. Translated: CASSSDRGVGYTF.